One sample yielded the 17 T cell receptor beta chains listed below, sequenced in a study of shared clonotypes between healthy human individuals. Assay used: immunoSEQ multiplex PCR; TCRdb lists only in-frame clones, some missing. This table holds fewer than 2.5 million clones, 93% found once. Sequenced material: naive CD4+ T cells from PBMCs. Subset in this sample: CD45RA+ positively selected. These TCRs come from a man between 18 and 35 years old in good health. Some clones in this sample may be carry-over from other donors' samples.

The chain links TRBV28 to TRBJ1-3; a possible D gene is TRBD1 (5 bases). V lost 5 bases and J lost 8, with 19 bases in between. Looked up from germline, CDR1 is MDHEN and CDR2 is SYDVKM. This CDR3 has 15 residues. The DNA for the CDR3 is TGTGCCAGCAGTCAAAAGACACCGGGGGGAGACACCATATATTTT. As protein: CASSQKTPGGDTIYF.

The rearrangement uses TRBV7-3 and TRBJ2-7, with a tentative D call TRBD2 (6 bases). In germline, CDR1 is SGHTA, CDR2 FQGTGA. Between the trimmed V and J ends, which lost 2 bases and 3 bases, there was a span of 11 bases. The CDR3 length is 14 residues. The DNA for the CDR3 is TGTGCCAGCAGCTTAGGTCCTAGCGTCTACGAGCAGTACTTC. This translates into CASSLGPSVYEQYF.

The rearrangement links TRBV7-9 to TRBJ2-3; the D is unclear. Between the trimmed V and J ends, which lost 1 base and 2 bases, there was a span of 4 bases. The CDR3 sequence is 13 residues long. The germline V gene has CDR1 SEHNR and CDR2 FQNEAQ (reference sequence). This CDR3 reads CASSLVPTDTQYF. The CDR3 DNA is TGTGCCAGCAGCTTAGTACCCACAGATACGCAGTATTTT.

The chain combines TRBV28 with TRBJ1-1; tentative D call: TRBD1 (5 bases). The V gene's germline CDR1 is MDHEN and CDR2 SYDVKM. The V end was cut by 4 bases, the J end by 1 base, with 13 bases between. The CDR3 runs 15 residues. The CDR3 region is CASSSLLRGNTEAFF. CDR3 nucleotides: TGTGCCAGCAGTTCCCTCCTGAGGGGGAACACTGAAGCTTTCTTT.

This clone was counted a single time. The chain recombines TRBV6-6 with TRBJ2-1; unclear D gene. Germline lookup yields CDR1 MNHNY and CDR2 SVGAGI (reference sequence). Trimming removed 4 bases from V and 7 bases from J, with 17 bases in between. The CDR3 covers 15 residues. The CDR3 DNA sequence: TGTGCCAGCAGTTTACACCCGCTCCTAGGAAATGAGCAGTTCTTC. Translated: CASSLHPLLGNEQFF.

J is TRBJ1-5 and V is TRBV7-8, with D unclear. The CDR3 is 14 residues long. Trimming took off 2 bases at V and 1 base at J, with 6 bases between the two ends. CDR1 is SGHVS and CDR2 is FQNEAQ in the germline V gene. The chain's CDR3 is CASSLKKSNQPQHF. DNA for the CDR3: TGTGCCAGCAGCTTAAAGAAAAGCAATCAGCCCCAGCATTTT.

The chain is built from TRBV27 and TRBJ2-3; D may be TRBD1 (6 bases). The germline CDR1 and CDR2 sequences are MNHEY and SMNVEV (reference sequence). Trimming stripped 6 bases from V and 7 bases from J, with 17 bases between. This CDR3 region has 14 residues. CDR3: CASRITTGSNTQYF. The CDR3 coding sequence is TGTGCCAGCAGAATTACTACAGGGTCAAATACGCAGTATTTT.

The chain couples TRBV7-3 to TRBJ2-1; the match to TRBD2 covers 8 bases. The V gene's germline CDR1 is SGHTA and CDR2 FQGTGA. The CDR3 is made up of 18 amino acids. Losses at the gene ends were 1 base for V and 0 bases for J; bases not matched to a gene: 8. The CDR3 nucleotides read TGTGCCAGCAGCTTAAGAGGTAGCGGGGTTAGCTCCTACAATGAGCAGTTCTTC. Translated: CASSLRGSGVSSYNEQFF.

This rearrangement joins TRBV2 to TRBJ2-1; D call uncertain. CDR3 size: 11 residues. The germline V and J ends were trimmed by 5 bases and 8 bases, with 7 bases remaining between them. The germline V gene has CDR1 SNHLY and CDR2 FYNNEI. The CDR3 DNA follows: TGTGCCAGCAGTATGGATCATGAGCAGTTCTTC. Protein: CASSMDHEQFF. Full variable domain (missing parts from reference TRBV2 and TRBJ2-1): EPEVTQTPSHQVTQMGQEVILRCVPISNHLYFYWYRQILGQKVEFLVSFYNNEISEKSEIFDDQFSVERPDGSNFTLKIRSTKLEDSAMYFCASSMDHEQFFGPGTRLTVL.

CDR3 residues: CASAKGGGFTDTQYF. The CDR3 region has the DNA TGCGCCAGCGCCAAGGGAGGTGGATTCACAGATACGCAGTATTTT. The V and J genes are TRBV4-3 and TRBJ2-3; D perhaps matches TRBD2 (6 bases). Trimming pared 8 bases from V and 2 bases from J, leaving 17 bases between. In germline, CDR1 is LGHNA, CDR2 YSLEER. The CDR3 length is 15 residues.

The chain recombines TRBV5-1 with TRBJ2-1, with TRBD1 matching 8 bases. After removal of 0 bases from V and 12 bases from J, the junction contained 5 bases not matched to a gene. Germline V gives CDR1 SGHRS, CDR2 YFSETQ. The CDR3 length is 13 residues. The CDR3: CASSLVGQVGQFF. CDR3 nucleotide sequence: TGCGCCAGCAGCTTGGTGGGACAGGTAGGGCAGTTCTTC.

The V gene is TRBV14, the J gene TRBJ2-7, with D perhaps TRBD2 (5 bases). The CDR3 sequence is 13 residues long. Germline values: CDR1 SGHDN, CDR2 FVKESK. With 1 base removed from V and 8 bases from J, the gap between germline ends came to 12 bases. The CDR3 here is CASSQGLGGQQYF. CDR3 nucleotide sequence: TGTGCCAGCAGCCAAGGTTTGGGCGGGCAGCAGTACTTC.

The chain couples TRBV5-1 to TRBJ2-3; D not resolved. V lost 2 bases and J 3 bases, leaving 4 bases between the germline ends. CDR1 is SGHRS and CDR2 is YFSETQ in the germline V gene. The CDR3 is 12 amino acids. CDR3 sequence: CASSFQTDTQYF. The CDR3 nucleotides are TGCGCCAGCAGCTTCCAAACAGATACGCAGTATTTT.

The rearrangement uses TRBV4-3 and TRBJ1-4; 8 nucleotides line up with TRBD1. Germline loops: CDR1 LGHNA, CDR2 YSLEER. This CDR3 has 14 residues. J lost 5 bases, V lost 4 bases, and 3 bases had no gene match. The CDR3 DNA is TGCGCCAGCAGCCTACGACAGGGGAATGAAAAACTGTTTTTT. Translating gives CASSLRQGNEKLFF.

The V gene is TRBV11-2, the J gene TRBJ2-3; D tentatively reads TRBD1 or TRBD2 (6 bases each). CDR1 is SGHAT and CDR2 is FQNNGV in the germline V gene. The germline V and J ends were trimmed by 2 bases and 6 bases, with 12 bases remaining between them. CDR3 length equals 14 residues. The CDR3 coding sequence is TGTGCCAGCAGCTTAATTGTGGGGGGCGATACGCAGTATTTT. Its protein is CASSLIVGGDTQYF.

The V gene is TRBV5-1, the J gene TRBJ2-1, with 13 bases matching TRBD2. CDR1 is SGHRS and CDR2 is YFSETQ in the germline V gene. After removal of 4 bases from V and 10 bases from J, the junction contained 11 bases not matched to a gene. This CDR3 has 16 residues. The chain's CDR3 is CASSGLGTSGIREQFF. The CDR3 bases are TGCGCCAGCAGCGGACTCGGGACTAGCGGGATACGGGAGCAGTTCTTC. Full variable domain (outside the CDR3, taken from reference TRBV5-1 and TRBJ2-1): KAGVTQTPRYLIKTRGQQVTLSCSPISGHRSVSWYQQTPGQGLQFLFEYFSETQRNKGNFPGRFSGRQFSNSRSEMNVSTLELGDSALYLCASSGLGTSGIREQFFGPGTRLTVL.

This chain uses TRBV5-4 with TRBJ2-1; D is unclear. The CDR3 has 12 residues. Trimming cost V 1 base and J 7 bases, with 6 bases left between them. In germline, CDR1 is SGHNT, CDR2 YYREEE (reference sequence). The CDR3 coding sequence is TGTGCCAGCAGCTTGTTTCTAAATGAGCAGTTCTTC. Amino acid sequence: CASSLFLNEQFF.